The present T cell receptor beta chain was sequenced within a study of vaccination effects on CD4 cells after COVID-19. The table lists this clone with a count of one. Its antigen is currently unknown. The CDR3 has 16 amino acids. Germline V gene data show CDR1 as SGHKS and CDR2 as YYEKEE (reference sequence). Trimming cost V 0 bases and J 3 bases, with 13 bases left between them. Clones were read by immunoSEQ multiplex PCR, and TCRdb kept only the in-frame ones, dropping some. This table holds tens of thousands of clones, over 60% found once. Expansion with viral peptide pools was applied to antigen-specific CD4+ T cells by the ViraFEST assay prior to sequencing. The culture ran for about 10 days, and then CD4+ T cells were isolated. Participants were given two doses of BNT162b2 or mRNA-1273 vaccine. The healthy vaccine recipients, who had no prior SARS-CoV-2 infection, showed negative nucleocapsid antibodies. A few million PBMC per well were cultured with around 9.1 IU/ml IL-2 and roughly 10 ug/ml peptides.

The starting material was CD4+ T cells from PBMCs cultured with SARS-CoV-2 spike peptides, obtained after COVID-19 vaccination. The gene calls are TRBV5-5 and TRBJ1-5; D unresolved. The TCR originated in a human donor who received a COVID-19 vaccine. CDR3 protein: CASSLVAIGFNQPQHF. As DNA, the CDR3 is TGTGCCAGCAGCTTGGTCGCGATAGGGTTCAATCAGCCCCAGCATTTT.